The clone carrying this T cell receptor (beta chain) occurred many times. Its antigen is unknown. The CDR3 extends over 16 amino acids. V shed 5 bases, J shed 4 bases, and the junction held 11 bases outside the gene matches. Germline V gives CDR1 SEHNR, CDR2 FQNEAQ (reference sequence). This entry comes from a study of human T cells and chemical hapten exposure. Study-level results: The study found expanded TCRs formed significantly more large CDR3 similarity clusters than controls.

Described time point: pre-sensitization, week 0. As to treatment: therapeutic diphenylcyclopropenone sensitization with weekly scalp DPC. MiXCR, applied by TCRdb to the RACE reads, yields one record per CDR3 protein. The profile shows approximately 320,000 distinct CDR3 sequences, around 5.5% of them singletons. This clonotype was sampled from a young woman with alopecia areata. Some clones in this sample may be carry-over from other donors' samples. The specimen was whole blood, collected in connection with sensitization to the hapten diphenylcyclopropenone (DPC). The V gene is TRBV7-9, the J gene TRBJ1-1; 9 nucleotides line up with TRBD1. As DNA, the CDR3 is TGTGCCAGCAGCGGTCAACCGGGACAGGGTGGCACTGAAGCTTTCTTT. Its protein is CASSGQPGQGGTEAFF.